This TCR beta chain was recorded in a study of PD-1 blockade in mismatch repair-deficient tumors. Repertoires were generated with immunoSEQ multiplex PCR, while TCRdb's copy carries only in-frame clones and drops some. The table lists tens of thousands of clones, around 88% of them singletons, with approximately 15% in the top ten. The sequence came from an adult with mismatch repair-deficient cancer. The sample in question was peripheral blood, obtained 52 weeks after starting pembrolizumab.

CDR3 region: CASRAGGGSGETQYF. CDR3 bases: TGTGCCAGCAGGGCCGGGGGAGGGTCCGGCGAGACCCAGTACTTC. The chain has TRBV7-6 and TRBJ2-5, with 7 bases that match TRBD2. The length of the CDR3 is 15 residues. Germline trimming cut 6 bases from V and 5 bases from J; bases unmatched to any gene: 12. Germline V CDR1 and CDR2: SGHVS, FNYEAQ.